This T cell receptor (beta chain) was found in a study of control samples from healthy donors and cancer patients. Libraries were prepared by immunoSEQ multiplex PCR; TCRdb keeps only in-frame clonotypes and omits some of them. The table shows 120,000 or so clones, with approximately 92% occurring only once. The V and J ends lost 8 bases and 4 bases, in that order; junction bases with no gene match: 12. Germline V gene sequence: CDR1 MDHEN, CDR2 SYDVKM. The CDR3 is 16 amino acids. The source of this sequence is a man older than 75 with head and neck cancer. What was sequenced was PBMCs. The chain couples TRBV28 to TRBJ2-5; TRBD1 matches at 11 bases. The CDR3 DNA follows: TGTGCCAGCCGGGACAGGGGGTATAGGGTACGAGAGACCCAGTACTTC. Its translation: CASRDRGYRVRETQYF.